This TCR beta chain was captured by sequencing in a study of cytomegalovirus exposure and HLA in healthy donors. Regarding the study as a whole: Some public TCRs appeared in many individuals, while most sequences were rare. Among the most significant clusters, several appeared linked to common viral pathogens in a later analysis.

PCR was performed using 60 Vbeta and 13 Jbeta primers. In the original workflow: As a later analysis found, there were 82 million or so unique TCR beta chains, of which roughly 11 million were shared. TCRdb's copy holds only in-frame clones and misses some; the assay was immunoSEQ multiplex PCR. D and trimming come from the DNA, and the V and J calls and clone size come from that table. This sample has fewer than 200,000 clones, with about 90% found just once. CDR3 length: 16 amino acids. The germline gives CDR1 SGHNT, CDR2 YYREEE (reference sequence). V gave up 2 bases and J gave up 3 bases; unmatched junction bases: 7. At the time of sampling, donors were nominally healthy, though unrecorded immune exposures were likely. On this clone: Its antigen remains unknown.

This sequence was found in a girl under two years old in good health and CMV-seronegative. What was sequenced was PBMCs. This rearrangement joins TRBV5-4 to TRBJ2-7; 11 nucleotides match TRBD2. Written as DNA, the CDR3 is TGTGCCAGCAGCTTTGCCGGGACTAGCGGAATCTACGAGCAGTACTTC. Its protein product is CASSFAGTSGIYEQYF.